One and the same sample provided the 18 T cell receptor beta chains below, sequenced in a study of CD8 T cells in ankylosing spondylitis (dated by TCRdb to the late 2010s). The library was prepared using 5' RACE. The listed sequencing device is Illumina HiSeq 2500. TCRdb reanalyzed the raw reads on its own, using fastp at Q25 for trimming and MiXCR for clone calling, and kept in-frame beta chains. Rows with a matching CDR3 protein are joined into one entry that keeps the most common DNA and genes. For this sample there are some 250,000 distinct CDR3 sequences; about 24% appear just once. The ten largest clonotypes hold around 0.58% of the sample. Sequenced material: blood, either unsorted or a sorted T cell fraction (not recorded which). The source of these receptors is a male donor with ankylosing spondylitis or in good health (not recorded which).

This clonotype was seen more than once but under ten times. J is TRBJ2-5 and V is TRBV2, with no clear D. The CDR3 extends over 13 amino acids. Per germline, CDR1 SNHLY and CDR2 FYNNEI. Deletions cut 9 bases from V and 4 bases from J, with 15 bases between. Here the CDR3 reads CASQAWSRETQYF. As DNA, the CDR3 is TGTGCCAGTCAGGCGTGGAGTCGAGAGACCCAGTACTTC.

This clonotype turned up a few times. This sequence joins TRBV7-9 and TRBJ2-1; 7 positions match TRBD2. The V and J ends lost 1 base and 8 bases, in that order; junction bases with no gene match: 2. Germline CDR1 reads SEHNR; CDR2 reads FQNEAQ (reference sequence). The CDR3 contains 13 residues. The CDR3 nucleotides are TGTGCCAGCAGCTTAGTAGGGAGGGATGAGCAGTTCTTC. Its translation is CASSLVGRDEQFF.

This clonotype was counted a few times. The chain has TRBV10-3 and TRBJ2-1, with unresolved D. The CDR3 runs 13 residues. Trimming cost V 4 bases and J 4 bases, with 8 bases left between them. In germline, CDR1 is ENHRY, CDR2 SYGVKD. The CDR3 DNA reads TGTGCCATCAGTGGATACTCTTACAATGAGCAGTTCTTC. Translating it yields CAISGYSYNEQFF.

The chain carries TRBV20-1 and TRBJ2-2, with unresolved D. The CDR3 sequence is 12 residues long. Germline V gives CDR1 DFQATT, CDR2 SNEGSKA (reference sequence). Trimming left V 3 bases short and J 3 bases short, with 5 bases between. The CDR3 DNA follows: TGCAGTGCTAGTACGGACACCGGGGAGCTGTTTTTT. Protein: CSASTDTGELFF.

This clonotype showed up many times. This chain uses TRBV12-3 or TRBV12-4 with TRBJ2-7; D is possibly TRBD1 (5 bases). This CDR3 has 14 residues. V was pared by 1 base and J by 0 bases, with 7 bases between. DNA of the CDR3: TGTGCCAGCAGTTTAGGGGGCTACTCCTACGAGCAGTACTTC. Its translation: CASSLGGYSYEQYF.

Only a few counts were recorded for this clonotype. The CDR3 sequence: CATSRDLGAEQYF. As DNA, the CDR3 is TGTGCCACCAGCAGAGATCTGGGGGCCGAGCAGTACTTC. V gene TRBV15 combines with J gene TRBJ2-7, with D perhaps matching TRBD1 (6 bases). This CDR3 region has 13 residues. Trimming took 0 bases from V and 6 from J, leaving 9 bases between them. Germline CDR1 and CDR2: LNHNV and YYDKDF (reference sequence).

The V call is TRBV2, the J call TRBJ2-3, with a weak D call TRBD2 (6 bases). This CDR3 has 13 amino acids. V gave up 6 bases and J gave up 8 bases, with 15 bases separating them. Germline CDR1 and CDR2: SNHLY and FYNNEI. CDR3 sequence reads: CASSDGGTGTQYF. CDR3 in DNA: TGTGCCAGCAGCGATGGGGGGACTGGTACGCAGTATTTT.

This clonotype was detected many times. The rearrangement uses TRBV20-1 and TRBJ2-3, with 8 bases lining up with TRBD2. Trimming removed 4 bases from V and 5 bases from J; junction bases left unmatched: 2. Germline CDR1 and CDR2: DFQATT and SNEGSKA (reference sequence). The CDR3 is made up of 12 amino acids. Here the CDR3 reads CSAKRGLDTQYF. The DNA of the CDR3 is TGCAGTGCTAAGCGGGGGTTAGATACGCAGTATTTT.

This clonotype was found once. This chain joins TRBV3-1 and TRBJ2-7, with unresolved D. V dropped 4 bases and J dropped 0 bases, with 10 bases sitting between them. Per germline, CDR1 LGHDT and CDR2 YNNKEL (reference sequence). The CDR3 has 14 amino acids. CDR3 region: CASSPDPHSYEQYF. DNA of the CDR3: TGTGCCAGCAGCCCCGATCCACACTCCTACGAGCAGTACTTC.

This rearrangement joins TRBV10-3 to TRBJ2-4, with TRBD2 matching over 8 bases. The germline V gene has CDR1 ENHRY and CDR2 SYGVKD. This CDR3 has 15 residues. With 6 bases clipped from V and 0 bases from J, the junction kept 4 bases outside the gene matches. The CDR3: CAIRAGLAAKNIQYF. The CDR3 bases are TGTGCCATCAGGGCCGGACTAGCAGCCAAAAACATTCAGTACTTC.

This clonotype was detected ten times or more. The V and J genes are TRBV4-2 and TRBJ2-7, with 7 bases fitting TRBD1. Germline lookup yields CDR1 LGHNA and CDR2 YNFKEQ. V lost 2 bases, J lost 5 bases, and 9 bases stayed unmatched. This CDR3 is built from 15 residues. This chain's CDR3 is CASSQRDRAVDEQYF. CDR3 nucleotide sequence: TGTGCCAGCAGCCAAAGGGACAGAGCTGTAGACGAGCAGTACTTC.

V usage is TRBV29-1 and J usage is TRBJ1-1; D may be TRBD1 (6 bases). Germline V gene lookup returns CDR1 SQVTM and CDR2 ANQGSEA. This CDR3 contains 11 residues. Trimming removed 0 bases at V and 10 bases at J, with 9 bases between. The CDR3 reads CSVEDLGAAFF. The CDR3 nucleotides are TGCAGCGTTGAAGATCTGGGGGCAGCTTTCTTT. The full variable domain, in which reference TRBV29-1 and TRBJ1-1 provide the parts outside the CDR3, is SAVISQKPSRDICQRGTSLTIQCQVDSQVTMMFWYRQQPGQSLTLIATANQGSEATYESGFVIDKFPISRPNLTFSTLTVSNMSPEDSSIYLCSVEDLGAAFFGQGTRLTVV.

The chain combines TRBV7-2 with TRBJ2-3, with 8 bases aligning to TRBD2. Germline V gene data show CDR1 as SGHTA and CDR2 as FQGNSA. The CDR3 spans 15 residues. J was trimmed by 2 bases and V by 4 bases; bases with no gene match: 5. This chain's CDR3 is CASSSLAGTTDTQYF. In nucleotides, the CDR3 is TGTGCCAGCAGCTCGTTAGCGGGGACCACAGATACGCAGTATTTT.

This clonotype was detected many times. The chain uses TRBV20-1 and TRBJ2-2; 9 nucleotides agree with TRBD2. Germline V CDR1 and CDR2: DFQATT, SNEGSKA (reference sequence). This CDR3 contains 15 residues. Trimming removed 3 bases from V and 6 bases from J; junction bases left unmatched: 8. The CDR3 region has the DNA TGCAGTGCTAGCAGCGGGGGGACGGCGGCCGGGGAGCTGTTTTTT. Translating gives CSASSGGTAAGELFF.

This clonotype was detected many times. This chain connects TRBV7-9 to TRBJ2-5; D may be TRBD2 (5 bases). Trimming pared 5 bases from V and 5 bases from J, leaving 12 bases between. The CDR3 consists of 13 residues. In germline, CDR1 is SEHNR, CDR2 FQNEAQ (reference sequence). CDR3 region: CASSPLALETQYF. The CDR3 coding sequence is TGTGCCAGCAGCCCGCTAGCCTTGGAGACCCAGTACTTC.

This clonotype has a count of ten or more. This chain connects TRBV20-1 to TRBJ2-4; D is possibly TRBD2 (5 bases). Germline values: CDR1 DFQATT, CDR2 SNEGSKA (reference sequence). The CDR3 is 13 amino acids. Trimming stripped 3 bases from V and 8 bases from J, with 14 bases between. CDR3 residues: CSASGGFRDIQYF. For the CDR3, the DNA is TGCAGTGCTAGCGGAGGTTTTAGGGACATTCAGTACTTC.

The J gene is TRBJ2-3, the V gene TRBV24-1; the D call may be TRBD1 or TRBD2 (5 bases each). Trimming left V 7 bases short and J 2 bases short, with 15 bases between. This CDR3 is built from 15 residues. The germline CDR1 and CDR2 sequences are KGHDR and SFDVKD. The CDR3 sequence is CATRRSGDLTDTQYF. As DNA, the CDR3 is TGTGCCACCAGACGGTCCGGGGACCTCACAGATACGCAGTATTTT.

The table lists this clonotype with a few counts. The chain links TRBV18 to TRBJ1-1; a possible D gene is TRBD1 (5 bases). V shed 6 bases and J shed 5 bases, with 13 bases lying between them. Germline CDR1 reads KGHSH; CDR2 reads LQKENI. The CDR3 spans 13 residues. DNA of the CDR3: TGTGCCAGCTCCGAATCAGGGAGGACTGAAGCTTTCTTT. Protein: CASSESGRTEAFF.